The count of the clone carrying this T cell receptor (beta chain) is one. The sample belongs to a study of T-cell memory formation after mild COVID-19. 5'RACE primed at constant segments yielded TCR alpha and TCR beta cDNA libraries bearing sample barcodes and UMIs. TCRdb independently ran MiXCR on the 5' RACE reads; one entry per CDR3 protein. The repertoire includes 65,000 to 95,000 distinct CDR3 sequences, roughly 12% of them detected once, and 41% sits in the top ten. The TCR originated in a man aged 18 to 35 who had mild COVID-19 (a few samples of this study predate the infection). Cell type and time point are not known. The specimen sequenced was PBMCs or a T cell subset sorted from them (not recorded which).

CDR3 loop: CASSQDIRGNQPQHF. The CDR3 nucleotides read TGCGCCAGCAGCCAAGATATCAGGGGGAATCAGCCCCAGCATTTT. The chain has TRBV4-3 and TRBJ1-5; 7 bases line up with TRBD1. The CDR3 loop spans 15 amino acids. V was pared by 0 bases and J by 4 bases, with 3 bases of the junction left unmatched. Looked up from germline, CDR1 is LGHNA and CDR2 is YSLEER.